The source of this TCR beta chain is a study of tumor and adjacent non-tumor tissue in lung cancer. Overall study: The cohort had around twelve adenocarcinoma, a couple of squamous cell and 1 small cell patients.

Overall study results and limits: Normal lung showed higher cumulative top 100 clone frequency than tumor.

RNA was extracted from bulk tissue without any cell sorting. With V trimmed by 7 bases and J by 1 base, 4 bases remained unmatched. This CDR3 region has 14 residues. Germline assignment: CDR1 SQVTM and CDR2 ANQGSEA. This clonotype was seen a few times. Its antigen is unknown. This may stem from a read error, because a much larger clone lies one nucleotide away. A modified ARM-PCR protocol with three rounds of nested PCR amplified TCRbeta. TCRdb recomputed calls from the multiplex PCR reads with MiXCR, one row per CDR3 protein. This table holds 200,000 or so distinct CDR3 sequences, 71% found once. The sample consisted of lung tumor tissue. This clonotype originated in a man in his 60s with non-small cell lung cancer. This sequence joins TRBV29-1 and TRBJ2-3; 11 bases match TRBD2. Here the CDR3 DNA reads TGCAGCGGTACGACTAGCGGGGGCACAGATACGCAGTATTTT. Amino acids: CSGTTSGGTDTQYF.